A selection of T cell receptor beta chains follows, all from one sample in a study of cytomegalovirus exposure and HLA in healthy donors. Clones were read by immunoSEQ multiplex PCR, and TCRdb kept only the in-frame ones, dropping some. The sample spans tens of thousands of clones; the ten largest clones claim 3.5% to 4%. The sample taken for sequencing was PBMCs. The receptors here all came from a man younger than 30 in good health and CMV-seropositive. The CDR3 runs from the conserved cysteine through the conserved F or W. Each record gives: CDR3 DNA, CDR3 protein, D gene, V gene, J gene. D genes are given only for firm matches.

CDR3nt: TGTGCCAGCAGTTTAGCAGGGGTAACTAACTATGGCTACACCTTC; CDR3aa: CASSLAGVTNYGYTF; d_gene: .; v_gene: TRBV28; j_gene: TRBJ1-2
CDR3nt: TGTGCCAGCAGTTACCCTCGAGGGACTAGCACAGATACGCAGTATTTT; CDR3aa: CASSYPRGTSTDTQYF; d_gene: .; v_gene: TRBV28; j_gene: TRBJ2-3
CDR3nt: TGTGCCATCAGTCCGGGACTAGACACCGGGGAGCTGTTTTTT; CDR3aa: CAISPGLDTGELFF; d_gene: TRBD2; v_gene: TRBV10-3; j_gene: TRBJ2-2
CDR3nt: TGTGCCAGCAGTAATCAGGGATCTGAAGCTTTCTTT; CDR3aa: CASSNQGSEAFF; d_gene: .; v_gene: TRBV6-4; j_gene: TRBJ1-1
CDR3nt: TGTGCCAGCTCACGAGACCCCCAGGCGCGGGGCGAGCAGTACTTC; CDR3aa: CASSRDPQARGEQYF; d_gene: .; v_gene: TRBV18; j_gene: TRBJ2-7
CDR3nt: TGTGCCATCAGTGACCGACAGGGGGCGAGGGATGAAGCTTTCTTT; CDR3aa: CAISDRQGARDEAFF; d_gene: TRBD1; v_gene: TRBV10-3; j_gene: TRBJ1-1
CDR3nt: TGCGCCAGCAGCCCGGGGGGGGAAGTCACCGGGGAGCTGTTTTTT; CDR3aa: CASSPGGEVTGELFF; d_gene: TRBD2; v_gene: TRBV5-1; j_gene: TRBJ2-2
CDR3nt: TGCGCCAGCAGCTTGGCCCAAGGAGGGGACGTGCAGTACTTC; CDR3aa: CASSLAQGGDVQYF; d_gene: .; v_gene: TRBV5-1; j_gene: TRBJ2-7
CDR3nt: TGCGCCAGCAGCCAAGAACTGAGGCTGAGCTCCTACGAGCAGTACTTC; CDR3aa: CASSQELRLSSYEQYF; d_gene: .; v_gene: TRBV4-1; j_gene: TRBJ2-7
CDR3nt: TGTGCCAGCAGATCTAGCACAGATACGCAGTATTTT; CDR3aa: CASRSSTDTQYF; d_gene: .; v_gene: TRBV28; j_gene: TRBJ2-3
CDR3nt: TGTGCCAGCAGTGAGCTTCAAGAGACCCAGTACTTC; CDR3aa: CASSELQETQYF; d_gene: .; v_gene: TRBV28; j_gene: TRBJ2-5
CDR3nt: TGCGCCAGCAGCCAAGGCGGGGACTACGAGCAGTACTTC; CDR3aa: CASSQGGDYEQYF; d_gene: .; v_gene: TRBV4-1; j_gene: TRBJ2-7
CDR3nt: TGTGCCAGCATATGGGTAGCGGGAGCCGAGCAGTACTTC; CDR3aa: CASIWVAGAEQYF; d_gene: .; v_gene: TRBV12-1; j_gene: TRBJ2-7
CDR3nt: TGTGCCAGTAACGAGGGCGGACTCACTGAAGCTTTCTTT; CDR3aa: CASNEGGLTEAFF; d_gene: .; v_gene: TRBV19; j_gene: TRBJ1-1
CDR3nt: TGTGCCAGCAGCAAGGGAGCTAGCGGGCGCCCGGAGGAGCAGTACTTC; CDR3aa: CASSKGASGRPEEQYF; d_gene: TRBD2; v_gene: TRBV28; j_gene: TRBJ2-7
CDR3nt: TGTGCCAGCTCACTACAAGAGACCCAGTACTTC; CDR3aa: CASSLQETQYF; d_gene: .; v_gene: TRBV18; j_gene: TRBJ2-5
CDR3nt: TGTGCCAGCAGCTCTCGGAACACCGGGGAGCTGTTTTTT; CDR3aa: CASSSRNTGELFF; d_gene: .; v_gene: TRBV5-6; j_gene: TRBJ2-2
CDR3nt: TGTGCCAGTACGATGGCAGGGGGCGGCACAGATACGCAGTATTTT; CDR3aa: CASTMAGGGTDTQYF; d_gene: TRBD1; v_gene: TRBV19; j_gene: TRBJ2-3
CDR3nt: TGTGCCAGCAGCTCGGGGGGTGGCTACGAGCAGTACTTC; CDR3aa: CASSSGGGYEQYF; d_gene: TRBD2; v_gene: TRBV11-2; j_gene: TRBJ2-7
CDR3nt: TGTGCCAGCAGTGACTATTGGACTAGCGGGTACAATGAGCAGTTCTTC; CDR3aa: CASSDYWTSGYNEQFF; d_gene: TRBD2; v_gene: TRBV6-1; j_gene: TRBJ2-1
CDR3nt: TGCGCCAGAAGCAAAGGAGATGAGCAGTTCTTC; CDR3aa: CARSKGDEQFF; d_gene: .; v_gene: TRBV4-1; j_gene: TRBJ2-1
CDR3nt: TGTGCCAGCAGTGAGGCGGGGGGCTCCTACAATGAGCAGTTCTTC; CDR3aa: CASSEAGGSYNEQFF; d_gene: TRBD2; v_gene: TRBV6-1; j_gene: TRBJ2-1
CDR3nt: TGTGCCAGCAGTAGGACAAGGAACACTGAAGCTTTCTTT; CDR3aa: CASSRTRNTEAFF; d_gene: .; v_gene: TRBV11-2; j_gene: TRBJ1-1
CDR3nt: TGCGCCAGCAGCTTTCAGAACTATGGCTACACCTTC; CDR3aa: CASSFQNYGYTF; d_gene: .; v_gene: TRBV5-1; j_gene: TRBJ1-2
CDR3nt: TGTGCCAGCACCTCCCCGGGGGGGGACTCCTACAATGAGCAGTTCTTC; CDR3aa: CASTSPGGDSYNEQFF; d_gene: TRBD2; v_gene: TRBV28; j_gene: TRBJ2-1
CDR3nt: TGTGCCAGCAGGAAGAGGCTAGCGGCACACAATGAGCAGTTCTTC; CDR3aa: CASRKRLAAHNEQFF; d_gene: TRBD2; v_gene: TRBV6-6; j_gene: TRBJ2-1